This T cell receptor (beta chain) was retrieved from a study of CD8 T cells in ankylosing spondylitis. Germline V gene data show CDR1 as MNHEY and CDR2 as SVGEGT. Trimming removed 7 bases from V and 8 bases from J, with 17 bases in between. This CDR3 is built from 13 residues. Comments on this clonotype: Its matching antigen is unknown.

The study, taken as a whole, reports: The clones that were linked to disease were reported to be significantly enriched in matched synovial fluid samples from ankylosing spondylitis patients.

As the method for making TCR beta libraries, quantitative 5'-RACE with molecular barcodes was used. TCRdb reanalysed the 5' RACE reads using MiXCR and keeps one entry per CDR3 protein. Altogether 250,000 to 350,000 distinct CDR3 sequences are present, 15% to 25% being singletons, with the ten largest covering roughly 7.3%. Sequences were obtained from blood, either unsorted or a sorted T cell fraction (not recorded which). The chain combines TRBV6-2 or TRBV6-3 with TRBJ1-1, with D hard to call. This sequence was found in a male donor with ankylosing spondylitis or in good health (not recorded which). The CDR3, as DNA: TGTGCCAGCAAAACGGGCAGGCCCCCGGAAGCTTTCTTT. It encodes CASKTGRPPEAFF.